This T cell receptor (beta chain) was found in a study of Ad26.COV2.S vaccination and SARS-CoV-2 variants. Trimming took 3 bases from V and 0 from J, leaving 12 bases between them. The germline CDR1 and CDR2 sequences are DFQATT and SNEGSKA (reference sequence). The CDR3 loop spans 15 amino acids. The protocol was immunoSEQ multiplex PCR, while the TCRdb copy is restricted to in-frame clones and leaves out a portion. The repertoire holds some 300,000 clones, with approximately 86% as singletons. Whole-study results and caveats: Greater spike-specific TCR breadth was seen in vaccine recipients than in placebo recipients. Vaccinees reportedly had broad spike-specific CD8+ and CD4+ T cell responses.

The treatment here: some 20 received Ad26.COV2.S at low or high dose, single or two shots; about 5 received placebo; per-sample allocation not given. Specimen acquisition occurred on day 63 following the initial vaccine or placebo injection. In the case of this clone: The target antigen is unknown.

The sequence derives from a person aged 18-65 years who received the Ad26.COV2.S COVID-19 vaccine or a placebo. The chain joins TRBV20-1 to TRBJ2-1; no reliable D call. Material: peripheral blood, obtained in a trial of Ad26.COV2.S vaccine versus placebo. The CDR3 protein is CSASSTQSSYNEQFF. The CDR3 DNA reads as TGCAGTGCTAGTTCTACCCAAAGCTCCTACAATGAGCAGTTCTTC.